One and the same sample provided the 25 T cell receptor beta chains below, sequenced in a study of T cells after posttransplantation cyclophosphamide. Profiling relied on immunoSEQ multiplex PCR, and the TCRdb table lists in-frame clones only, not all of them. This table holds around 30,000 clones, roughly 89% found once. Sequencing used PBMCs. These receptors were taken from a woman in her thirties or forties with a blood cancer, CMV-positive, and with a related stem cell donor.

Only a few counts were recorded for this clone. The chain couples TRBV19 to TRBJ1-5, with 8 bases that match TRBD1. The CDR3 contains 14 residues. Germline V gene lookup returns CDR1 LNHDA and CDR2 SQIVND (reference sequence). V was pared by 8 bases and J by 1 base, with 4 bases of the junction left unmatched. CDR3 sequence (DNA): TGTGCCAGTTCTGACAGGGGAAGCAATCAGCCCCAGCATTTT. Translation gives CASSDRGSNQPQHF.

The rearrangement joins TRBV6-5 to TRBJ2-5; 8 nucleotides agree with TRBD2. Per germline, CDR1 MNHEY and CDR2 SVGAGI. V was pared by 6 bases and J by 4 bases, with 4 bases of the junction left unmatched. This CDR3 is 13 amino acids long. DNA for the CDR3: TGTGCCAGCAGAGGGACTAGTGGAGAGACCCAGTACTTC. Amino acid sequence: CASRGTSGETQYF.

V is TRBV14 and J is TRBJ1-1; possible D gene TRBD1, 5 bases. This CDR3 comprises 14 residues. V shed 1 base and J shed 5 bases, with 11 bases lying between them. The germline gives CDR1 SGHDN, CDR2 FVKESK. CDR3 amino acids: CASSQVRGGTEAFF. In DNA form, the CDR3 reads TGTGCCAGCAGCCAAGTTAGGGGAGGGACTGAAGCTTTCTTT.

The chain joins TRBV6-5 to TRBJ1-2; the match to TRBD1 covers 8 bases. The CDR3 runs to 14 residues. V was pared by 6 bases and J by 7 bases, with 10 bases of the junction left unmatched. Germline CDR1 is MNHEY and CDR2 is SVGAGI. The CDR3 region is CASRPTGGFGGYTF. CDR3 nucleotide sequence: TGTGCCAGCAGGCCCACAGGGGGATTCGGTGGCTACACCTTC.

This clone was picked up one time. V gene TRBV2 combines with J gene TRBJ1-5; 7 bases agree with TRBD1. This CDR3 region has 15 residues. Germline CDR1 SNHLY, CDR2 FYNNEI. V lost 2 bases, J lost 2 bases, and 3 bases stayed unmatched. CDR3 residues: CASSERTGGNQPQHF. CDR3 DNA sequence: TGTGCCAGCAGTGAACGAACAGGGGGCAATCAGCCCCAGCATTTT. The full variable domain, in which reference TRBV2 and TRBJ1-5 provide the parts outside the CDR3, is EPEVTQTPSHQVTQMGQEVILRCVPISNHLYFYWYRQILGQKVEFLVSFYNNEISEKSEIFDDQFSVERPDGSNFTLKIRSTKLEDSAMYFCASSERTGGNQPQHFGDGTRLSIL.

This clone came up a few times. V usage is TRBV10-1 and J usage is TRBJ1-4; maybe TRBD1 (5 bases). From germline, CDR1 is WNHNN and CDR2 SYGVQD (reference sequence). The V end was cut by 3 bases, the J end by 2 bases, with 13 bases between. CDR3 length: 16 amino acids. The chain's CDR3 is CASSESAGRTNEKLFF. The CDR3 DNA reads TGCGCCAGCAGTGAATCCGCAGGGCGGACTAATGAAAAACTGTTTTTT.

The V call is TRBV7-9, the J call TRBJ2-5; 8 bases align to TRBD1. The CDR3 spans 17 residues. Trimming took 5 bases from V and 1 from J; bases not matched to a gene: 12. Germline V lookup: CDR1 SEHNR, CDR2 FQNEAQ (reference sequence). This CDR3 is CASSPLGTGPLQETQYF. The CDR3 DNA sequence: TGTGCCAGCAGCCCCCTCGGGACAGGCCCTCTCCAAGAGACCCAGTACTTC.

The chain has TRBV18 and TRBJ2-1, with 12 bases aligning to TRBD1. Germline-derived CDR1 and CDR2 are KGHSH and LQKENI. Trimming cost V 0 bases and J 10 bases; bases outside gene matches: 10. The CDR3 is 17 amino acids. The CDR3 DNA sequence: TGTGCCAGCTCACCACCGACCGGGACAGGGGGCTGGGAGGAGCAGTTCTTC. Its protein is CASSPPTGTGGWEEQFF.

This chain links TRBV5-4 with TRBJ1-1; TRBD1 matches 7 bases. The germline V gene encodes CDR1 SGHNT and CDR2 YYREEE (reference sequence). V shed 2 bases and J 5 bases; nucleotides not matched to a gene: 6. The CDR3 sequence is 14 residues long. The CDR3 DNA is TGTGCCAGCAGCTTAGGGACAGTCGGAACTGAAGCTTTCTTT. Residues: CASSLGTVGTEAFF.

The chain carries TRBV10-3 and TRBJ2-3; 13 bases are a match to TRBD2. Germline CDR1 is ENHRY and CDR2 is SYGVKD. The V gene end was trimmed by 2 bases and the J gene end by 2 bases; junction bases not matched to a gene: 7. This CDR3 contains 18 residues. The CDR3 region is CAISEGGLAGDYTDTQYF. For the CDR3, the DNA is TGTGCCATCAGTGAGGGAGGACTAGCGGGGGATTACACAGATACGCAGTATTTT.

V usage is TRBV7-9 and J usage is TRBJ1-6, with TRBD1 identical over 7 bases. Per germline, CDR1 SEHNR and CDR2 FQNEAQ (reference sequence). The CDR3 totals 17 residues. V was pared by 0 bases and J by 5 bases, with 7 bases of the junction left unmatched. Written as DNA, the CDR3 is TGTGCCAGCAGCTTAGCACCGGGACAGCCCGATAATTCACCCCTCCACTTT. This gives the protein CASSLAPGQPDNSPLHF.

V and J are TRBV6-1 and TRBJ1-2; no clear D. This CDR3 is built from 14 residues. V gave up 7 bases and J gave up 6 bases, with 18 bases separating them. Germline V gene sequence: CDR1 MNHNS, CDR2 SASEGT. The CDR3 coding sequence is TGTGCCAGCACTGTGGTACCCTCTATGAATGGCTACACCTTC. Its translation: CASTVVPSMNGYTF.

V is TRBV28 and J is TRBJ2-1, with 8 bases identical to TRBD1. The CDR3 totals 14 residues. Germline assignment: CDR1 MDHEN and CDR2 SYDVKM. Unmatched junction bases numbered 4, after V lost 6 bases and J lost 3 bases. In nucleotides, the CDR3 is TGTGCCAGCAGAGTCAGGGGGCTCTACAATGAGCAGTTCTTC. Protein: CASRVRGLYNEQFF.

This clone appeared once. The chain is built from TRBV13 and TRBJ2-5; D call uncertain. Trimming shortened V by 5 bases and J by 5 bases, and 12 bases separated the two germline ends. The germline gives CDR1 PRHDT, CDR2 FYEKMQ (reference sequence). This CDR3 is 13 amino acids long. The CDR3 sequence: CASSPRVPETQYF. Written as DNA, the CDR3 is TGTGCCAGCAGCCCCCGGGTCCCCGAGACCCAGTACTTC.

The genes are TRBV5-4 and TRBJ2-7, with 9 bases fitting TRBD2. The junction had 7 bases not matched to a gene; V was cut back by 2 bases and J by 4 bases. The length of the CDR3 is 15 residues. CDR1 and CDR2 from the germline V gene are SGHNT and YYREEE (reference sequence). CDR3 DNA: TGTGCCAGCAGCTTCCGCGGGGGGGCGATTTACGAGCAGTACTTC. Amino acids: CASSFRGGAIYEQYF.

The chain is built from TRBV28 and TRBJ1-2; D is unresolved. Germline values: CDR1 MDHEN, CDR2 SYDVKM. This CDR3 has 12 amino acids. V shed 6 bases and J shed 6 bases, with 11 bases lying between them. The chain's CDR3 is CASSLVYDGYTF. For the CDR3, the DNA is TGTGCCAGCAGCTTAGTATATGATGGCTACACCTTC.

Only a few counts were recorded for this clone. The chain couples TRBV2 to TRBJ1-1; TRBD1 agrees at 9 bases. Looked up from germline, CDR1 is SNHLY and CDR2 is FYNNEI. After removal of 6 bases from V and 10 bases from J, the junction contained 9 bases not matched to a gene. The CDR3 is 13 amino acids. The CDR3 is CASRGTGPGGAFF. As DNA, the CDR3 is TGTGCCAGCAGGGGGACAGGGCCCGGGGGAGCTTTCTTT.

This clone has a single count. This sequence joins TRBV23-1 and TRBJ1-4; D is uncertain. Being an ORF, TRBV23-1 has a function that is uncertain. Trimming pared 4 bases from V and 7 bases from J, leaving 7 bases between. The CDR3 is made up of 12 amino acids. The CDR3 coding sequence is TGCGCCAGCAGTCGGAGTGGTGAAAAACTGTTTTTT. Its translation is CASSRSGEKLFF.

This rearrangement joins TRBV19 to TRBJ2-5; 7 nucleotides line up with TRBD1. Germline V CDR1 and CDR2: LNHDA, SQIVND (reference sequence). With V trimmed by 3 bases and J by 5 bases, 9 bases remained unmatched. The CDR3 covers 15 residues. The DNA for the CDR3 is TGTGCCAGTAGTATGAGGGGGCTGCCGGGGGAGACCCAGTACTTC. This encodes CASSMRGLPGETQYF.

The chain has TRBV5-6 and TRBJ2-3, with D unclear. V was cut by 0 bases and J by 2 bases, with 10 bases left in between. CDR1 is SGHDT and CDR2 is YYEEEE in the germline V gene. This CDR3 spans 15 amino acids. Written as DNA, the CDR3 is TGTGCCAGCAGCTTGGCGGTCTTGTACACAGATACGCAGTATTTT. Protein sequence: CASSLAVLYTDTQYF. Complete variable domain (other parts from reference TRBV5-6 and TRBJ2-3): DAGVTQSPTHLIKTRGQQVTLRCSPKSGHDTVSWYQQALGQGPQFIFQYYEEEERQRGNFPDRFSGHQFPNYSSELNVNALLLGDSALYLCASSLAVLYTDTQYFGPGTRLTVL.

This clone showed up just once. An end of the junction differs from the germline gene, which may be a read error. This chain joins TRBV6-9 and TRBJ1-1, with TRBD1 matching over 10 bases. The CDR3 loop spans 13 amino acids. Looked up from germline, CDR1 is MNHGY and CDR2 is SVAAGI. CDR3 bases: TGTGCCGGCAGGGACAGGGGGAACACTGAAGCTTTCTTT. Translating it yields CAGRDRGNTEAFF.

The V gene is TRBV5-1, the J gene TRBJ1-4; possibly TRBD1 for D (5 bases). The CDR3 is 14 residues long. V dropped 4 bases and J dropped 6 bases, with 13 bases sitting between them. Germline CDR1 and CDR2: SGHRS and YFSETQ. CDR3 sequence (DNA): TGCGCCAGCAGCGCCCAGGGCCTGGATGAAAAACTGTTTTTT. This encodes CASSAQGLDEKLFF.

V usage is TRBV6-6 and J usage is TRBJ1-1; 8 bases agree with TRBD1. CDR3 size: 14 residues. Germline V CDR1 and CDR2: MNHNY, SVGAGI (reference sequence). V lost 10 bases, J lost 0 bases, and 7 bases stayed unmatched. The CDR3 nucleotides are TGTGCCACCGAAGGGACAGGAATGAACACTGAAGCTTTCTTT. It encodes CATEGTGMNTEAFF.

The chain uses TRBV4-3 and TRBJ2-2; 12 positions agree with TRBD2. J gave up 7 bases and V 5 bases, and 5 bases lay outside the gene matches. The germline CDR1 and CDR2 sequences are LGHNA and YSLEER. The CDR3 runs 15 residues. The DNA of the CDR3 is TGCGCCAGCAGCGTCCTAGCGGGGGGGATCGGGGAGCTGTTTTTT. Translating gives CASSVLAGGIGELFF.

The genes are TRBV4-1 and TRBJ1-5; 8 nucleotides agree with TRBD1. This CDR3 region has 17 residues. The V gene's germline CDR1 is MGHRA and CDR2 YSYEKL. V lost 1 base, J lost 0 bases, and 5 bases stayed unmatched. The DNA of the CDR3 is TGCGCCAGCAGCCAAGTACAGGGGGTCAATAGCAATCAGCCCCAGCATTTT. This gives the protein CASSQVQGVNSNQPQHF.